The 6 T cell receptor beta chains given below trace back to one sample, sequenced in a study of blood T cell repertoires in COVID-19. Method: immunoSEQ multiplex PCR; TCRdb's copy keeps in-frame clones and lacks some. The table has fewer than 180,000 clones, around 84% seen once. The specimen was peripheral blood. Receptor source: a man between 65 and 79 years old with acute or convalescent COVID-19.

This sequence joins TRBV5-1 and TRBJ1-3, with D possibly being TRBD1 (6 bases). V lost 4 bases, J lost 1 base, and 12 bases lay in between. Germline CDR1 and CDR2: SGHRS and YFSETQ. This CDR3 has 15 amino acids. The CDR3 DNA sequence: TGCGCCAGCAGCCGGGACACCTCATCTGGAAACACCATATATTTT. It translates to CASSRDTSSGNTIYF.

V gene TRBV27 combines with J gene TRBJ1-4; 10 bases line up with TRBD1. The V gene end was trimmed by 5 bases and the J gene end by 11 bases; junction bases not matched to a gene: 11. The CDR3 spans 15 residues. Germline CDR1 reads MNHEY; CDR2 reads SMNVEV (reference sequence). The CDR3 sequence is CASSPDGTGAAKLFF. In DNA, the CDR3 is TGTGCCAGCAGTCCAGACGGGACAGGGGCCGCGAAACTGTTTTTT.

This chain uses TRBV5-6 with TRBJ2-7; tentative D call: TRBD1 (6 bases). CDR3 length equals 13 residues. V dropped 6 bases and J dropped 0 bases, with 10 bases sitting between them. Germline CDR1 reads SGHDT; CDR2 reads YYEEEE. CDR3 loop: CASKTGHSYEQYF. The CDR3 region has the DNA TGTGCCAGCAAAACGGGACACTCCTACGAGCAGTACTTC.

The chain couples TRBV7-9 to TRBJ2-7, with a weak D call TRBD1 (7 bases). Germline loops: CDR1 SEHNR, CDR2 FQNEAQ (reference sequence). V was cut by 4 bases and J by 3 bases, with 10 bases left in between. There are 13 residues in the CDR3. The CDR3 loop is CASSSGGSYEQYF. The CDR3 DNA sequence: TGTGCCAGCAGCTCAGGGGGGAGCTACGAGCAGTACTTC.

This clone was picked up one time. The chain carries TRBV5-4 and TRBJ2-6; TRBD1 matches 9 bases. The CDR3 is 17 amino acids. Trimming took 5 bases from V and 0 from J; bases not matched to a gene: 6. Germline CDR1 SGHNT, CDR2 YYREEE (reference sequence). The CDR3 here is CASRPGTGTSGANVLTF. CDR3 sequence (DNA): TGTGCCAGCAGGCCCGGGACAGGGACCTCTGGGGCCAACGTCCTGACTTTC.

The CDR3 bases are TGTGCCAGCAGTGAGCAGATGACGACAGGAACCTACGAGCAGTACTTC. Amino acids: CASSEQMTTGTYEQYF. V gene TRBV25-1 combines with J gene TRBJ2-7; D possibly corresponds to TRBD1 (6 bases). The germline gives CDR1 MGHDK, CDR2 SYGVNS. V gave up 3 bases and J gave up 2 bases, with 17 bases separating them. The CDR3 is made up of 16 amino acids.